A selection of T cell receptor beta chains follows, all from one sample in a study of shared clonotypes between healthy human individuals. The table came from immunoSEQ multiplex PCR; TCRdb's copy has only in-frame clones and leaves some out. The sample yields 600,000 or so clones, approximately 95% seen once. The sequenced sample consisted of naive CD8+ T cells sorted from blood. The receptors stem from a woman aged 25-40 years in good health. CDR3s include the opening cysteine and the closing phenylalanine or tryptophan. Fields, in order: clone size, V gene, J gene, D gene, CDR3 protein, CDR3 DNA. The D gene is left open where the match is weak. Clone size appears in some rows only: once, few, many, or a class for an expanded clone.

abundance: NA; v_gene: TRBV5-1; j_gene: TRBJ2-7; d_gene: NA; CDR3aa: CASSFGGTYEQYF; CDR3nt: TGCGCCAGCAGCTTCGGAGGGACCTACGAGCAGTACTTC
abundance: NA; v_gene: TRBV6-1; j_gene: TRBJ2-5; d_gene: NA; CDR3aa: CASSEWHRQETQYF; CDR3nt: TGTGCCAGCAGTGAATGGCACAGGCAAGAGACCCAGTACTTC
abundance: NA; v_gene: TRBV29-1; j_gene: TRBJ1-1; d_gene: NA; CDR3aa: CSVGFARANTEAFF; CDR3nt: TGCAGCGTTGGATTTGCCAGGGCCAACACTGAAGCTTTCTTT
abundance: NA; v_gene: TRBV19; j_gene: TRBJ2-3; d_gene: NA; CDR3aa: CASSPETDTQYF; CDR3nt: TGTGCCAGTAGTCCAGAGACAGATACGCAGTATTTT
abundance: NA; v_gene: TRBV28; j_gene: TRBJ1-1; d_gene: TRBD1; CDR3aa: CASSSGGQVYRLWGQNTEAFF; CDR3nt: TGTGCCAGCAGTTCAGGCGGACAGGTTTATCGACTTTGGGGACAGAACACTGAAGCTTTCTTT
abundance: NA; v_gene: TRBV7-9; j_gene: TRBJ2-3; d_gene: TRBD2; CDR3aa: CASSFGTSGPSSTDTQYF; CDR3nt: TGTGCCAGCAGCTTCGGGACTAGCGGGCCCTCTAGCACAGATACGCAGTATTTT
abundance: NA; v_gene: TRBV4-1; j_gene: TRBJ2-5; d_gene: NA; CDR3aa: CASSQGVYQETQYF; CDR3nt: TGCGCCAGCAGCCAAGGGGTGTACCAAGAGACCCAGTACTTC
abundance: NA; v_gene: TRBV28; j_gene: TRBJ1-1; d_gene: NA; CDR3aa: CASRVWPGENTEAFF; CDR3nt: TGTGCCAGCAGAGTTTGGCCCGGGGAGAACACTGAAGCTTTCTTT
abundance: NA; v_gene: TRBV5-5; j_gene: TRBJ2-7; d_gene: NA; CDR3aa: CASSLPQGVSYEQYF; CDR3nt: TGTGCCAGCAGCTTGCCGCAGGGAGTTTCCTACGAGCAGTACTTC
abundance: NA; v_gene: TRBV9; j_gene: TRBJ2-1; d_gene: TRBD2; CDR3aa: CASSEGLAGYEQFF; CDR3nt: TGTGCCAGCAGCGAGGGGCTAGCGGGATATGAGCAGTTCTTC
abundance: NA; v_gene: TRBV5-6; j_gene: TRBJ2-2; d_gene: TRBD2; CDR3aa: CASSPSTSGRTGELFF; CDR3nt: TGTGCCAGCAGCCCCTCGACTAGCGGGAGAACCGGGGAGCTGTTTTTT
abundance: NA; v_gene: TRBV7-6; j_gene: TRBJ1-4; d_gene: NA; CDR3aa: CASSDPGTSQEKLFF; CDR3nt: TGTGCCAGCAGCGACCCCGGGACAAGTCAAGAAAAACTGTTTTTT
abundance: NA; v_gene: TRBV6-1; j_gene: TRBJ2-7; d_gene: NA; CDR3aa: CASSDDITYEQYF; CDR3nt: TGTGCCAGCAGTGATGACATTACCTACGAGCAGTACTTC
abundance: NA; v_gene: TRBV9; j_gene: TRBJ2-7; d_gene: NA; CDR3aa: CASSGLSYEQYF; CDR3nt: TGTGCCAGTTCCGGACTTTCCTACGAGCAGTACTTC
abundance: NA; v_gene: TRBV6-6; j_gene: TRBJ1-2; d_gene: NA; CDR3aa: CASTSNYGYTF; CDR3nt: TGTGCCAGCACGTCTAACTATGGCTACACCTTC
abundance: NA; v_gene: TRBV30; j_gene: TRBJ2-7; d_gene: NA; CDR3aa: CAWSVRGRAYEQYF; CDR3nt: TGTGCCTGGAGTGTACGGGGGCGAGCCTACGAGCAGTACTTC
abundance: NA; v_gene: TRBV6-1; j_gene: TRBJ2-1; d_gene: TRBD1; CDR3aa: CASRDPPTGNNEQFF; CDR3nt: TGTGCCAGCAGAGATCCCCCGACAGGGAACAATGAGCAGTTCTTC
abundance: NA; v_gene: TRBV9; j_gene: TRBJ2-7; d_gene: NA; CDR3aa: CASSVATNYEQYF; CDR3nt: TGTGCCAGCAGCGTAGCTACGAACTACGAGCAGTACTTC
abundance: NA; v_gene: TRBV21-1; j_gene: TRBJ1-2; d_gene: NA; CDR3aa: CASSKFSFLPGYTF; CDR3nt: TGTGCCAGCAGCAAGTTTTCGTTTCTCCCTGGCTACACCTTC
abundance: NA; v_gene: TRBV5-6; j_gene: TRBJ1-2; d_gene: NA; CDR3aa: CASRRTGDGYTF; CDR3nt: TGTGCCAGCAGAAGGACGGGGGACGGCTACACCTTC
abundance: NA; v_gene: TRBV10-3; j_gene: TRBJ1-2; d_gene: NA; CDR3aa: CAISESTDDNYGYTF; CDR3nt: TGTGCCATCAGTGAGTCGACGGACGATAACTATGGCTACACCTTC
abundance: NA; v_gene: TRBV28; j_gene: TRBJ2-7; d_gene: NA; CDR3aa: CASSSGTEDYEQYF; CDR3nt: TGTGCCAGCAGTTCCGGGACGGAAGATTACGAGCAGTACTTC
abundance: NA; v_gene: TRBV4-1; j_gene: TRBJ2-7; d_gene: TRBD2; CDR3aa: CASSQDGGGGYEQYF; CDR3nt: TGCGCCAGCAGCCAAGACGGGGGGGGAGGTTACGAGCAGTACTTC
abundance: NA; v_gene: TRBV6-7; j_gene: TRBJ1-5; d_gene: TRBD1; CDR3aa: CASSERRGTVRYQPQHF; CDR3nt: TGTGCCAGCAGTGAAAGACGTGGGACAGTTCGGTATCAGCCCCAGCATTTT
abundance: NA; v_gene: TRBV7-9; j_gene: TRBJ2-7; d_gene: TRBD1; CDR3aa: CASSSNRGPSYEQYF; CDR3nt: TGTGCCAGCAGCTCAAACAGGGGGCCCTCCTACGAGCAGTACTTC
abundance: NA; v_gene: TRBV30; j_gene: TRBJ1-2; d_gene: NA; CDR3aa: CAWSVSSYGYTF; CDR3nt: TGTGCCTGGAGTGTATCTAGCTATGGCTACACCTTC
abundance: NA; v_gene: TRBV28; j_gene: TRBJ1-2; d_gene: NA; CDR3aa: CASSFTHSQGYTF; CDR3nt: TGTGCCAGCAGTTTTACCCACTCCCAAGGCTACACCTTC
abundance: NA; v_gene: TRBV5-1; j_gene: TRBJ2-7; d_gene: TRBD2; CDR3aa: CASSFSGRSPHEQYF; CDR3nt: TGCGCCAGCAGCTTTAGCGGGAGGTCGCCCCACGAGCAGTACTTC
abundance: NA; v_gene: TRBV6-4; j_gene: TRBJ1-1; d_gene: TRBD1; CDR3aa: CASRIQGAWTEAFF; CDR3nt: TGTGCCAGCAGGATACAGGGGGCATGGACTGAAGCTTTCTTT
abundance: once; v_gene: TRBV19; j_gene: TRBJ2-1; d_gene: TRBD2; CDR3aa: CASNPLAGPHNEQFF; CDR3nt: TGTGCCAGTAACCCACTAGCGGGACCCCACAATGAGCAGTTCTTC
abundance: NA; v_gene: TRBV7-9; j_gene: TRBJ2-7; d_gene: TRBD2; CDR3aa: CASSGQHEAGDEQYF; CDR3nt: TGTGCCAGCAGCGGTCAACATGAAGCGGGAGACGAGCAGTACTTC
abundance: once; v_gene: TRBV13; j_gene: TRBJ2-5; d_gene: TRBD1; CDR3aa: CASSKGQGIAETQYF; CDR3nt: TGTGCCAGCAGCAAGGGACAGGGGATTGCAGAGACCCAGTACTTC
abundance: NA; v_gene: TRBV6-5; j_gene: TRBJ2-5; d_gene: TRBD1; CDR3aa: CASRVGQGWETQYF; CDR3nt: TGTGCCAGCAGAGTCGGACAGGGGTGGGAGACCCAGTACTTC
abundance: once; v_gene: TRBV4-1; j_gene: TRBJ2-1; d_gene: TRBD2; CDR3aa: CASSPRGAGGPRFYNEQFF; CDR3nt: TGCGCCAGCAGCCCGCGCGGAGCGGGAGGGCCCCGATTCTACAATGAGCAGTTCTTC
abundance: NA; v_gene: TRBV5-1; j_gene: TRBJ1-1; d_gene: NA; CDR3aa: CASSNADEGTSTEAFF; CDR3nt: TGCGCCAGCAGCAATGCCGATGAGGGGACGAGCACTGAAGCTTTCTTT
abundance: NA; v_gene: TRBV5-6; j_gene: TRBJ2-2; d_gene: NA; CDR3aa: CASSLMRILTGELFF; CDR3nt: TGTGCCAGCAGCCTAATGCGGATACTCACCGGGGAGCTGTTTTTT
abundance: NA; v_gene: TRBV11-1; j_gene: TRBJ2-7; d_gene: TRBD2; CDR3aa: CASSRSGRAGSYEQYF; CDR3nt: TGTGCCAGCAGCCGTAGCGGGAGGGCCGGGTCCTACGAGCAGTACTTC
abundance: NA; v_gene: TRBV19; j_gene: TRBJ2-7; d_gene: NA; CDR3aa: CASRLGAGPIYEQYF; CDR3nt: TGTGCCAGCCGCCTCGGGGCGGGACCGATCTACGAGCAGTACTTC
abundance: NA; v_gene: TRBV7-8; j_gene: TRBJ2-7; d_gene: NA; CDR3aa: CASTYGGGHPYEQYF; CDR3nt: TGTGCCAGCACCTACGGGGGAGGCCATCCCTACGAGCAGTACTTC
abundance: NA; v_gene: TRBV19; j_gene: TRBJ1-2; d_gene: NA; CDR3aa: CASSTTGYRARNGYTF; CDR3nt: TGTGCCAGTAGTACTACCGGATACAGGGCCCGGAATGGCTACACCTTC
abundance: once; v_gene: TRBV25-1; j_gene: TRBJ1-1; d_gene: TRBD1; CDR3aa: CASSGQGRDEAFF; CDR3nt: TGTGCCAGCAGTGGACAGGGTAGGGATGAAGCTTTCTTT
abundance: NA; v_gene: TRBV10-1; j_gene: TRBJ2-7; d_gene: TRBD1; CDR3aa: CASSDGSGGFDEQYF; CDR3nt: TGCGCCAGCAGTGACGGGTCAGGGGGCTTCGACGAGCAGTACTTC
abundance: once; v_gene: TRBV27; j_gene: TRBJ2-6; d_gene: NA; CDR3aa: CASSLSGARANVLTF; CDR3nt: TGTGCCAGCAGTTTATCAGGGGCGAGGGCCAACGTCCTGACTTTC
abundance: NA; v_gene: TRBV30; j_gene: TRBJ2-7; d_gene: TRBD2; CDR3aa: CAWSTAGVTYEQYF; CDR3nt: TGTGCCTGGAGTACAGCGGGAGTCACCTACGAGCAGTACTTC
abundance: NA; v_gene: TRBV28; j_gene: TRBJ1-3; d_gene: TRBD1; CDR3aa: CASSPGGAGNTIYF; CDR3nt: TGTGCCAGCAGTCCAGGGGGCGCAGGAAACACCATATATTTT
abundance: NA; v_gene: TRBV19; j_gene: TRBJ2-1; d_gene: NA; CDR3aa: CASSIGPSPYNEQFF; CDR3nt: TGTGCCAGTAGTATAGGTCCTAGCCCTTACAATGAGCAGTTCTTC
abundance: NA; v_gene: TRBV6-5; j_gene: TRBJ1-2; d_gene: NA; CDR3aa: CASWGRPNYGYTF; CDR3nt: TGTGCCAGCTGGGGCAGGCCGAACTATGGCTACACCTTC
abundance: NA; v_gene: TRBV28; j_gene: TRBJ2-7; d_gene: TRBD1; CDR3aa: CASSFGDRGYEQYF; CDR3nt: TGTGCCAGCAGTTTTGGAGACAGGGGTTACGAGCAGTACTTC
abundance: NA; v_gene: TRBV9; j_gene: TRBJ2-2; d_gene: TRBD2; CDR3aa: CASSVGGTGELFF; CDR3nt: TGTGCCAGCAGCGTCGGGGGGACCGGGGAGCTGTTTTTT
abundance: once; v_gene: TRBV30; j_gene: TRBJ2-3; d_gene: NA; CDR3aa: CAWSSSDTQYF; CDR3nt: TGTGCCTGGAGTAGCTCAGATACGCAGTATTTT
abundance: NA; v_gene: TRBV28; j_gene: TRBJ1-4; d_gene: TRBD1; CDR3aa: CASSLQGAGEKLFF; CDR3nt: TGTGCCAGCAGCCTACAGGGGGCAGGTGAAAAACTGTTTTTT
abundance: NA; v_gene: TRBV29-1; j_gene: TRBJ2-1; d_gene: NA; CDR3aa: CSGWVRDRWFF; CDR3nt: TGCAGCGGCTGGGTCCGAGACAGGTGGTTCTTC
abundance: once; v_gene: TRBV2; j_gene: TRBJ2-7; d_gene: NA; CDR3aa: CASSERSDYYEQYF; CDR3nt: TGTGCCAGCAGTGAGCGTTCTGACTACTACGAGCAGTACTTC
abundance: NA; v_gene: TRBV5-5; j_gene: TRBJ2-5; d_gene: TRBD1; CDR3aa: CASSSPGQITQETQYF; CDR3nt: TGTGCCAGCAGTTCACCGGGACAGATAACTCAAGAGACCCAGTACTTC
abundance: NA; v_gene: TRBV7-6; j_gene: TRBJ1-4; d_gene: NA; CDR3aa: CASSLGTANEKLFF; CDR3nt: TGTGCCAGCAGCTTAGGTACAGCTAATGAAAAACTGTTTTTT
abundance: once; v_gene: TRBV29-1; j_gene: TRBJ1-2; d_gene: NA; CDR3aa: CSVVPDGSYGYTF; CDR3nt: TGCAGCGTTGTTCCCGACGGAAGCTATGGCTACACCTTC
abundance: NA; v_gene: TRBV28; j_gene: TRBJ2-7; d_gene: TRBD1; CDR3aa: CASSRDRGTDHEQYF; CDR3nt: TGTGCCAGCAGTCGGGACAGGGGAACCGACCACGAGCAGTACTTC
abundance: NA; v_gene: TRBV29-1; j_gene: TRBJ2-7; d_gene: NA; CDR3aa: CSVGDPGLASGEQYF; CDR3nt: TGCAGCGTCGGTGACCCGGGACTCGCTTCCGGCGAGCAGTACTTC
abundance: NA; v_gene: TRBV4-1; j_gene: TRBJ2-5; d_gene: NA; CDR3aa: CASSPPTGELGTQYF; CDR3nt: TGCGCCAGCAGCCCCCCCACCGGGGAGTTGGGGACCCAGTACTTC
abundance: few; v_gene: TRBV4-1; j_gene: TRBJ1-4; d_gene: NA; CDR3aa: CASSQGTVNEKLFF; CDR3nt: TGCGCCAGCAGCCAAGGGACAGTTAATGAAAAACTGTTTTTT